Below, one T cell receptor beta chain is given with its context. Between the trimmed V and J ends, which lost 0 bases and 2 bases, there was a span of 5 bases. The CDR3 contains 15 residues. Per the germline V gene, CDR1 is LGHDT and CDR2 is YNNKEL (reference sequence). This entry comes from a study of blood T cell repertoires in COVID-19. As for the study in general: Whether acute or convalescent, the COVID-19 samples came from the United States, Italy and Spain. The analysed material was cDNA or gDNA that came from T cells, B-cell-depleted T cells, or PBMCs.

This table comes from immunoSEQ multiplex PCR, and its TCRdb copy is limited to in-frame clones, with some not included. The sample lists tens of thousands of clones, approximately 80% occurring once. The sample comprised peripheral blood. The chain combines TRBV3-1 (or the pseudogene TRBV3-2) with TRBJ1-6; D is uncertain. The receptor's source is a woman aged 70-85 years with acute or convalescent COVID-19. This chain's CDR3 is CASSQERPYNSPLHF. DNA for the CDR3: TGTGCCAGCAGCCAAGAGAGGCCCTATAATTCACCCCTCCACTTT.